This T cell receptor (beta chain) came from a study of T cell responses to AZD1222 COVID-19 vaccine. In regard to this clone: Its antigen is as yet unknown.

The assay was immunoSEQ multiplex PCR, and TCRdb's table has in-frame clones only and misses some. The sample shows roughly 150,000 clones, 80% to 90% of them seen only once. Study-level points and caveats: Following two doses of AZD1222, Spike-specific TCR breadth and depth rose.

V dropped 5 bases and J dropped 3 bases, with 4 bases sitting between them. The CDR3 runs to 11 residues. The J gene is TRBJ2-5, the V gene TRBV12-3 or TRBV12-4; D gene unclear. Sample: peripheral blood, taken after recovery from COVID-19. The clonotype comes from an adult who had recovered from COVID-19. The CDR3 loop reads CASSLKETQYF. The CDR3 DNA reads as TGTGCCAGCAGTCTGAAAGAGACCCAGTACTTC.